The clone carrying this T cell receptor beta chain came up many times. Its antigen is undetermined. The sample belongs to a study of T cells in Graves' hyperthyroidism and ophthalmopathy. The CDR3 runs 13 residues. Trimming cost V 6 bases and J 3 bases, with 11 bases left between them. Germline V gene lookup returns CDR1 GTSNPN and CDR2 SVGIG (reference sequence). The study, taken as a whole, reports: Also found in blood were most expanded thyroid clonotypes above 0.001.

Amplified regions were TCR beta CDR3 sequences from RNA transcripts. HTBI primers drove first-round RT-PCR of the TCR CDR3. TCRdb recomputed calls from the multiplex PCR reads with MiXCR, one row per CDR3 protein. Among a few hundred thousand distinct CDR3 sequences listed, around 15% were seen once. Patients with uncontrolled infections, other autoimmune diseases, pregnancy or lactation were excluded. The rearrangement links TRBV30 to TRBJ2-2, with D possibly being TRBD1 (6 bases). Material for sequencing was blood. The clonotype comes from a woman between 40 and 55 years old with Graves' ophthalmopathy. The CDR3 coding sequence is TGTGCCTGCCACAAGGGGGACACCGGGGAGCTGTTTTTT. Amino acid sequence: CACHKGDTGELFF.